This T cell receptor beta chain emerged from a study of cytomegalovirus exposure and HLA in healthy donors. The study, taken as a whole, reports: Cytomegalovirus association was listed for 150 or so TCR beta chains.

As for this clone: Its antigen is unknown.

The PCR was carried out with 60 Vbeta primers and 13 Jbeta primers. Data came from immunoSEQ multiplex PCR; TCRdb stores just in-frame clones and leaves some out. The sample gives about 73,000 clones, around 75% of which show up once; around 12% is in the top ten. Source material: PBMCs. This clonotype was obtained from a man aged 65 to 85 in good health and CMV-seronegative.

The CDR3 loop is CASSQLLGTSRNNEQFF. CDR3 bases: TGCGCCAGCAGCCAGCTTCTTGGGACTAGCAGAAACAATGAGCAGTTCTTC. This chain connects TRBV4-1 to TRBJ2-1; TRBD2 agrees at 9 bases. This CDR3 has 17 amino acids. CDR1 is MGHRA and CDR2 is YSYEKL in the germline V gene. J lost 5 bases, V lost 3 bases, and 11 bases had no gene match.